This T cell receptor (beta chain) is drawn from a study of T cells after posttransplantation cyclophosphamide. Regarding the study as a whole: Later blood repertoires were often dominated by clones from the donor CD8+ memory compartment. TRB overlap between skin or GI tissue T cells and blood was limited.

This CDR3 comprises 15 residues. Deletions cut 3 bases from V and 5 bases from J, with 16 bases between. CDR1 is ENHRY and CDR2 is SYGVKD in the germline V gene. Assay used: immunoSEQ multiplex PCR; TCRdb lists only in-frame clones, some missing. Of about 10,000 clones in the sample, roughly 95% were seen once. Notes on this clone: Its matching antigen is unknown.

On the day of bone marrow donation, the related graft donor provided peripheral blood. Cells defined as naive were viable CD3+CD4+ or CD3+CD8+ and CCR7+CD45RA+CD45RO-CD95-CD27+CD28+. This clonotype originated in a man under 40 in good health and a related stem cell transplant donor. The sequenced sample was naive CD8+ T cells sorted from PBMCs. The chain has TRBV10-3 and TRBJ1-1; D remains ambiguous. The CDR3 reads CAISEGGSRWTEAFF. The CDR3 bases are TGTGCCATCAGTGAAGGAGGGTCTCGTTGGACTGAAGCTTTCTTT.